Shown below are 18 T cell receptor beta chains from a single sample sequenced in a study of cytomegalovirus exposure and HLA in healthy donors. TCRdb's copy holds only in-frame clones and misses some; the assay was immunoSEQ multiplex PCR. The sample consists of some 330,000 clones, about nine tenths of them appearing once. The sample consisted of PBMCs. These receptors all come from a woman in her late teens or twenties in good health and CMV-seronegative.

The rearrangement joins TRBV7-2 to TRBJ1-1, with D possibly being TRBD1 (5 bases). This CDR3 region has 14 residues. Trimming took 1 base from V and 9 from J, leaving 15 bases between them. Per the germline V gene, CDR1 is SGHTA and CDR2 is FQGNSA. The CDR3 DNA sequence: TGTGCCAGCAGCTTAGTCCAGGGAGGGGAAAAAGCTTTCTTT. This translates into CASSLVQGGEKAFF. Full variable domain (outside the CDR3, taken from reference TRBV7-2 and TRBJ1-1): GAGVSQSPSNKVTEKGKDVELRCDPISGHTALYWYRQSLGQGLEFLIYFQGNSAPDKSGLPSDRFSAERTGGSVSTLTIQRTQQEDSAVYLCASSLVQGGEKAFFGQGTRLTVV.

This clone was counted once. The chain carries TRBV6-6 and TRBJ1-2; the match to TRBD1 covers 7 bases. The trim removed 5 bases at V and 4 bases at J, leaving 10 bases unmatched. Germline CDR1 is MNHNY and CDR2 is SVGAGI (reference sequence). CDR3 length equals 15 residues. CDR3 protein: CASSTRDSEIYGYTF. The CDR3 DNA reads as TGTGCCAGCAGTACGCGGGACAGCGAGATCTATGGCTACACCTTC.

The chain carries TRBV11-2 and TRBJ2-5; 7 bases fit TRBD2. The CDR3 extends over 15 amino acids. The germline gives CDR1 SGHAT, CDR2 FQNNGV. V shed 5 bases, J shed 9 bases, and the junction held 15 bases outside the gene matches. This chain's CDR3 is CASSPSGRREGAQYF. The CDR3 DNA reads TGTGCCAGCAGCCCAAGCGGTCGCAGGGAGGGTGCCCAGTACTTC. The full variable domain, in which reference TRBV11-2 and TRBJ2-5 provide the parts outside the CDR3, is EAGVAQSPRYKIIEKRQSVAFWCNPISGHATLYWYQQILGQGPKLLIQFQNNGVVDDSQLPKDRFSAERLKGVDSTLKIQPAKLEDSAVYLCASSPSGRREGAQYFGPGTRLLVL.

The V and J genes are TRBV7-2 and TRBJ2-3; 8 bases align to TRBD1. The CDR3 totals 15 residues. V dropped 7 bases and J dropped 4; count of bases not matched to a gene: 10. Germline CDR1 SGHTA, CDR2 FQGNSA. The CDR3 DNA follows: TGTGCCAGCACCATTCCTGACAGGGGTGCAGATACGCAGTATTTT. It encodes CASTIPDRGADTQYF.

The rearrangement joins TRBV5-1 to TRBJ2-7; 7 bases map to TRBD1. Germline CDR1 is SGHRS and CDR2 is YFSETQ. J was trimmed by 2 bases and V by 6 bases; bases with no gene match: 5. The CDR3 sequence is 13 residues long. CDR3 nucleotides: TGCGCCAGCAACGTGGGACAGACCTACGAGCAGTACTTC. Translation gives CASNVGQTYEQYF.

The genes are TRBV5-1 and TRBJ2-1; 12 bases fit TRBD2. V was clipped by 5 bases and J by 8 bases; unmatched bases: 11. Germline V gene sequence: CDR1 SGHRS, CDR2 YFSETQ. The CDR3 spans 16 residues. CDR3 amino acids: CASRAFLAGGPHEQFF. CDR3 sequence (DNA): TGCGCCAGCAGGGCGTTCCTAGCGGGAGGGCCTCATGAGCAGTTCTTC.

The table lists this clone with a count of one. The rearrangement links TRBV7-8 to TRBJ2-1, with 7 bases fitting TRBD2. The J segment lost 4 bases and the V segment lost 2 bases, leaving 5 bases of the junction unmatched. The germline V gene encodes CDR1 SGHVS and CDR2 FQNEAQ. The CDR3 is 15 amino acids. CDR3 loop: CASSLSAGAYNEQFF. The DNA for the CDR3 is TGTGCCAGCAGCTTAAGTGCGGGAGCGTACAATGAGCAGTTCTTC.

The table lists this clone with a count of one. This sequence joins TRBV30 and TRBJ1-1, with TRBD1 matching over 8 bases. Germline-derived CDR1 and CDR2 are GTSNPN and SVGIG (reference sequence). The CDR3 has 15 residues. J was trimmed by 4 bases and V by 4 bases; bases with no gene match: 11. In DNA form, the CDR3 reads TGTGCCTGGATCCGGACAGGGATGAGTGTCACTGAAGCTTTCTTT. Translated, it gives CAWIRTGMSVTEAFF.

This clone was detected a few times. The rearrangement uses TRBV4-2 and TRBJ1-2; weak D call: TRBD1 (6 bases). Per the germline V gene, CDR1 is LGHNA and CDR2 is YNFKEQ. CDR3 length: 13 amino acids. V lost 7 bases to trimming and J lost 4 bases, with 13 bases between them. The CDR3 sequence is CASMSQGLYGYTF. CDR3 coding DNA: TGTGCCAGCATGTCCCAGGGGCTCTATGGCTACACCTTC.

The gene calls are TRBV29-1 and TRBJ2-7; D is perhaps TRBD1 (6 bases). The CDR3 extends over 14 amino acids. V lost 4 bases to trimming and J lost 0 bases, with 13 bases between them. The germline CDR1 and CDR2 sequences are SQVTM and ANQGSEA. CDR3 nucleotides: TGCAGCGTTGGGTTGTGGGACATCTCCTACGAGCAGTACTTC. It is translated as CSVGLWDISYEQYF.

V and J are TRBV4-3 and TRBJ1-2; unclear D gene. The ends were cut back, 4 bases at V and 0 bases at J, with 15 bases in the middle. CDR3 length: 16 amino acids. The germline CDR1 and CDR2 sequences are LGHNA and YSLEER. The CDR3 nucleotides are TGCGCCAGCAGCCCCCTATCGGGGATCCCTAACTATGGCTACACCTTC. Its translation is CASSPLSGIPNYGYTF.

The J gene is TRBJ2-7, the V gene TRBV12-5; D uncertain. Trimming left V 0 bases short and J 1 base short, with 16 bases between. Germline values: CDR1 LGHNT, CDR2 FRNRAP. The CDR3 sequence is 17 residues long. The DNA of the CDR3 is TGTGCTAGTGGTTTGGTAATTCGTACAGTAAGATCCTACGAGCAGTACTTC. Encoded protein: CASGLVIRTVRSYEQYF.

This chain links TRBV6-1 with TRBJ2-7; 8 bases align to TRBD1. Germline lookup yields CDR1 MNHNS and CDR2 SASEGT. The J segment lost 3 bases and the V segment lost 6 bases, leaving 4 bases of the junction unmatched. This CDR3 is built from 13 residues. For the CDR3, the DNA is TGTGCCAGCAGGGACAGGGAACACTACGAGCAGTACTTC. Translating it yields CASRDREHYEQYF.

The chain couples TRBV7-2 to TRBJ2-3; weak D call: TRBD1 (6 bases). Germline loops: CDR1 SGHTA, CDR2 FQGNSA. This CDR3 has 17 residues. V lost 1 base, J lost 1 base, and 15 bases lay in between. CDR3: CASSLVPLGAGTDTQYF. In DNA, the CDR3 is TGTGCCAGCAGCTTAGTTCCGTTGGGGGCAGGCACAGATACGCAGTATTTT.

The V gene is TRBV19, the J gene TRBJ1-1; TRBD1 might be the D (6 bases). This CDR3 has 15 residues. Germline V gives CDR1 LNHDA, CDR2 SQIVND (reference sequence). V gave up 6 bases and J gave up 5 bases, with 19 bases separating them. The CDR3 nucleotides read TGTGCCAGTAGCATAACAGGGTCGCGGACGACTGAAGCTTTCTTT. This gives the protein CASSITGSRTTEAFF.

The chain combines TRBV27 with TRBJ2-3; weak D call: TRBD1 (5 bases). The length of the CDR3 is 16 residues. The germline V gene has CDR1 MNHEY and CDR2 SMNVEV (reference sequence). Trimming stripped 2 bases from V and 2 bases from J, with 14 bases between. CDR3 protein: CASSLAQGSYTDTQYF. The CDR3 DNA sequence: TGTGCCAGCAGTTTAGCCCAGGGTTCGTACACAGATACGCAGTATTTT.

V usage is TRBV7-2 and J usage is TRBJ1-2; D is unresolved. Germline V gene data show CDR1 as SGHTA and CDR2 as FQGNSA. The length of the CDR3 is 17 residues. Trimming removed 0 bases at V and 1 base at J, with 15 bases between. The CDR3 region has the DNA TGTGCCAGCAGCTTAGCCCTCCAGCGAACTCTTAACTATGGCTACACCTTC. The encoded protein is CASSLALQRTLNYGYTF.

This chain links TRBV7-3 with TRBJ2-2; weak D call: TRBD2 (5 bases). Germline V lookup: CDR1 SGHTA, CDR2 FQGTGA. V shed 4 bases and J shed 3 bases, with 6 bases lying between them. This CDR3 has 13 amino acids. CDR3 nucleotide sequence: TGTGCCAGCAGCTCCGGGGACACCGGGGAGCTGTTTTTT. Translating it yields CASSSGDTGELFF.